Listed below are T cell receptor beta chains from one sample, sequenced in a study of beta chain features in type 1 diabetes. Here immunoSEQ multiplex PCR was the method, and the copy in TCRdb shows in-frame clones only, minus some. The sample lists fewer than 450,000 clones, roughly 13% seen once, with about 0.016% in the top ten. The sequencing sample was made of naive CD4+ T cells from blood. Receptors originate from a woman between 18 and 29 years old with type 1 diabetes. Both conserved end residues are part of each CDR3.

TRBV28	TRBJ2-5	CASSLAQGTQYF
TRBV7-9	TRBJ1-5	CASSHGGTENQPQHF
TRBV7-8	TRBJ1-1	CASSFPGLNTEAFF
TRBV9	TRBJ2-7	CASSVGGWDRAYEQYF
TRBV29-1	TRBJ2-6	CSVDATSGNPGANVLTF
TRBV12-5	TRBJ2-3	CASGLGTKTSKNTDTQYF
TRBV7-9	TRBJ2-3	CASSPGADTQYF
TRBV9	TRBJ1-1	CASSVGTGNTEAFF
TRBV7-3	TRBJ2-5	CASSLTDGGKGETQYF
TRBV10-3	TRBJ1-3	CATQGSGNTIYF
TRBV29-1	TRBJ1-3	CSAAVGNTIYF
TRBV11-2	TRBJ2-5	CASSFRTGPETQYF
TRBV19	TRBJ2-4	CASSIGASWNIQYF
TRBV29-1	TRBJ2-1	CSVAVSGRANEQFF
TRBV7-9	TRBJ1-2	CASSYPGYGYTF
TRBV29-1	TRBJ2-3	CSVVRDTQYF
TRBV9	TRBJ1-1	CASSVGRERNTEAFF
TRBV18	TRBJ2-7	CASSQHLPRGIGTYEQYF
TRBV27	TRBJ2-1	CASSGGLAGESEQFF
TRBV6-5	TRBJ2-5	CASSYSGKFETQYF
TRBV5-1	TRBJ2-5	CASRGGSAQETQYF
TRBV10-1	TRBJ2-4	CAKTRGGIQYF
TRBV11-2	TRBJ2-7	CASSFSSGGTYEQYF
TRBV10-3	TRBJ2-3	CAIRWQGTDTQYF
TRBV7-9	TRBJ2-6	CASSLRGTGTSGANVLTF
TRBV20-1	TRBJ2-1	CSAGSPGEQFF